Below, 25 T cell receptor beta chains from the same sample are listed, as sequenced in a study of control samples from healthy donors and cancer patients. Assay used: immunoSEQ multiplex PCR; TCRdb lists only in-frame clones, some missing. The sample carries 130,000 to 150,000 clones, about 90% recorded once. The sample taken for sequencing was blood. These TCRs come from a man aged 25-40 years in good health.

This clone was observed once. J is TRBJ2-2 and V is TRBV5-5, with no clear D. The CDR3 runs to 13 residues. Germline V gene lookup returns CDR1 SGHKS and CDR2 YYEKEE (reference sequence). Trimming stripped 0 bases from V and 1 base from J, with 1 base between. The DNA of the CDR3 is TGTGCCAGCAGCTTGGGGAACACCGGGGAGCTGTTTTTT. Its translation: CASSLGNTGELFF.

CDR3 in DNA: TGTGCCTGGAGTCCCACCGGCAGGGGGCATGGCTACACCTTC. Translating it yields CAWSPTGRGHGYTF. The chain is built from TRBV30 and TRBJ1-2; TRBD1 matches 8 bases. V shed 2 bases and J 6 bases; nucleotides not matched to a gene: 8. Germline V gives CDR1 GTSNPN, CDR2 SVGIG (reference sequence). This CDR3 has 14 residues. The variable domain in full, with the rest retrieved from reference TRBV30 and TRBJ1-2, is SQTIHQWPATLVQPVGSPLSLECTVEGTSNPNLYWYRQAAGRGLQLLFYSVGIGQISSEVPQNLSASRPQDRQFILSSKKLLLSDSGFYLCAWSPTGRGHGYTFGSGTRLTVV.

The V call is TRBV7-3, the J call TRBJ1-3; 8 bases are a match to TRBD1. CDR3 length: 15 amino acids. Germline values: CDR1 SGHTA, CDR2 FQGTGA. V shed 3 bases, J shed 7 bases, and the junction held 8 bases outside the gene matches. CDR3 nucleotide sequence: TGTGCCAGCAGCTTGTCCGGGACAGGCGTGAACACCATATATTTT. Translating it yields CASSLSGTGVNTIYF.

The V and J genes are TRBV7-9 and TRBJ2-7, with TRBD1 matching over 7 bases. This CDR3 is 14 amino acids long. V lost 4 bases and J lost 4; bases outside the gene matches: 7. From germline, CDR1 is SEHNR and CDR2 FQNEAQ (reference sequence). The CDR3 DNA follows: TGTGCCAGCAGCTCGACAGGGTCTAATTACGAGCAGTACTTC. It yields the protein CASSSTGSNYEQYF.

The chain combines TRBV7-7 with TRBJ2-3; 12 positions agree with TRBD2. The CDR3 sequence is 16 residues long. After removal of 5 bases from V and 3 bases from J, the junction contained 6 bases not matched to a gene. Germline CDR1 is SSHAT and CDR2 is FNYEAQ (reference sequence). The CDR3 here is CASSPSGGARTDTQYF. CDR3 bases: TGTGCCAGCAGCCCTAGCGGGGGGGCCCGAACAGATACGCAGTATTTT.

In DNA, the CDR3 is TGTGCCAGCAGTGAGAGGGTTTCGGATTCACCCCTCCACTTT. It translates to CASSERVSDSPLHF. This sequence joins TRBV6-4 and TRBJ1-6; no reliable D call. The CDR3 is 14 residues long. Germline CDR1 and CDR2: MRHNA and SNTAGT. The V and J ends lost 3 bases and 8 bases respectively, with 11 bases between them.

V gene TRBV6-6 combines with J gene TRBJ1-3; D is unresolved. This CDR3 has 14 residues. V lost 6 bases to trimming and J lost 0 bases, with 9 bases between them. Germline V gives CDR1 MNHNY, CDR2 SVGAGI (reference sequence). Here the CDR3 DNA reads TGTGCCAGCAGCTCTACCGACTCTGGAAACACCATATATTTT. It yields the protein CASSSTDSGNTIYF.

The chain is built from TRBV19 and TRBJ1-1; D not certain. Per the germline V gene, CDR1 is LNHDA and CDR2 is SQIVND (reference sequence). CDR3 length equals 14 residues. Trimming left V 5 bases short and J 1 base short, with 11 bases between. CDR3 DNA sequence: TGTGCCAGTAGTCTCTATCAGGCGAACACTGAAGCTTTCTTT. Its translation is CASSLYQANTEAFF. Variable domain in full (rest from reference TRBV19 and TRBJ1-1): DGGITQSPKYLFRKEGQNVTLSCEQNLNHDAMYWYRQDPGQGLRLIYYSQIVNDFQKGDIAEGYSVSREKKESFPLTVTSAQKNPTAFYLCASSLYQANTEAFFGQGTRLTVV.

Regarding this clone: The junction and the germline gene differ at one end; a read error may be behind it. The chain has TRBV18 and TRBJ2-7; D might be TRBD1 or TRBD2, each matching 5 bases. Germline lookup yields CDR1 KGHSH and CDR2 LQKENI. The CDR3 is made up of 14 amino acids. CDR3 region: CASSPGPSSSEQYF. As DNA, the CDR3 is TGTGCCAGCTCACCGGGACCTTCCTCCTCCGAGCAGTACTTC.

This clone was found once. The chain joins TRBV28 to TRBJ1-1; tentatively, D is TRBD1 (6 bases). CDR1 is MDHEN and CDR2 is SYDVKM in the germline V gene. Between the trimmed V and J ends, which lost 4 bases and 7 bases, there was a span of 16 bases. The CDR3 is 14 residues long. CDR3 DNA: TGTGCCAGCAGTTCACTTAGGACAGACCTTGAAGCTTTCTTT. As protein: CASSSLRTDLEAFF. Combining the CDR3 with reference TRBV28 and TRBJ1-1 gives the whole variable domain DVKVTQSSRYLVKRTGEKVFLECVQDMDHENMFWYRQDPGLGLRLIYFSYDVKMKEKGDIPEGYSVSREKKERFSLILESASTNQTSMYLCASSSLRTDLEAFFGQGTRLTVV.

The rearrangement uses TRBV28 and TRBJ1-6, with a possible D match to TRBD1 (6 bases). Germline V gene sequence: CDR1 MDHEN, CDR2 SYDVKM. V was shortened by 4 bases and J by 8 bases, with 15 bases between the two germline ends. The length of the CDR3 is 15 residues. DNA for the CDR3: TGTGCCAGCAGTTCCGAACAGGGAGTAGATTCACCCCTCCACTTT. Translated: CASSSEQGVDSPLHF.

The chain employs TRBV12-3 or TRBV12-4 and TRBJ1-1, with 8 bases aligning to TRBD1. This CDR3 is 13 amino acids long. J was trimmed by 10 bases and V by 1 base; bases with no gene match: 5. CDR3 coding DNA: TGTGCCAGCAGTTTAGGGACAGGGATTGGAGCTTTCTTT. Its protein is CASSLGTGIGAFF.

The chain is built from TRBV3-1 (or the pseudogene TRBV3-2) and TRBJ1-5; 8 nucleotides align to TRBD1. The CDR3 contains 14 residues. From germline, CDR1 is LGHDT and CDR2 YNNKEL (reference sequence). The trim removed 3 bases at V and 7 bases at J, leaving 5 bases unmatched. CDR3 sequence (DNA): TGTGCCAGCAGCCAGAGGACAGGGAACCAGCCCCAGCATTTT. It encodes CASSQRTGNQPQHF.

The gene calls are TRBV25-1 and TRBJ1-2; D is perhaps TRBD1 (5 bases). The V and J ends lost 3 bases and 7 bases respectively, with 18 bases between them. This CDR3 is 15 amino acids long. Per germline, CDR1 MGHDK and CDR2 SYGVNS. The CDR3 protein is CASSDWGGPEGGYTF. The CDR3 DNA follows: TGTGCCAGCAGTGATTGGGGGGGACCCGAGGGTGGCTACACCTTC.

The genes are TRBV19 and TRBJ1-5; D is possibly TRBD1 (5 bases). This CDR3 region has 15 residues. Between the trimmed V and J ends, which lost 11 bases and 5 bases, there was a span of 22 bases. Germline CDR1 LNHDA, CDR2 SQIVND (reference sequence). CDR3 amino acids: CASTTGLFADQPQHF. For the CDR3, the DNA is TGTGCCTCCACAACAGGACTTTTTGCCGATCAGCCCCAGCATTTT.

V usage is TRBV7-9 and J usage is TRBJ2-7; possible D gene TRBD1, 6 bases. Trimming pared 3 bases from V and 2 bases from J, leaving 11 bases between. From germline, CDR1 is SEHNR and CDR2 FQNEAQ (reference sequence). This CDR3 has 14 amino acids. The CDR3 coding sequence is TGTGCCAGCAGCTTGGACAGTCTTGCCTACGAGCAGTACTTC. Its translation: CASSLDSLAYEQYF.

This sequence joins TRBV12-5 and TRBJ2-3, with 8 positions matching TRBD2. The CDR3 runs 16 residues. The germline CDR1 and CDR2 sequences are LGHNT and FRNRAP. Trimming removed 4 bases from V and 1 base from J; junction bases left unmatched: 7. Here the CDR3 DNA reads TGTGCTAGTGGTTCACGGGGGGGCCATGGCACAGATACGCAGTATTTT. Translation: CASGSRGGHGTDTQYF.

The chain has TRBV30 and TRBJ1-1, with a weak D call TRBD1 (6 bases). Germline loops: CDR1 GTSNPN, CDR2 SVGIG (reference sequence). The CDR3 consists of 15 residues. Between the trimmed V and J ends, which lost 0 bases and 5 bases, there was a span of 16 bases. This CDR3 is CAWSVVPGAGTEAFF. The CDR3 DNA reads as TGTGCCTGGAGTGTAGTGCCGGGGGCGGGGACTGAAGCTTTCTTT.

The chain has TRBV15 and TRBJ1-6; D not certain. V gave up 3 bases and J gave up 4 bases, with 4 bases separating them. Germline lookup yields CDR1 LNHNV and CDR2 YYDKDF (reference sequence). The CDR3 is 13 amino acids. The CDR3 spells CATSRVYNSPLHF. The CDR3, as DNA: TGTGCCACCAGCAGGGTTTATAATTCACCCCTCCACTTT.

The rearrangement uses TRBV2 and TRBJ1-5, with a possible D match to TRBD1 (5 bases). Trimming left V 0 bases short and J 10 bases short, with 10 bases between. The CDR3 runs to 13 residues. CDR1 and CDR2 (germline): SNHLY, FYNNEI. The CDR3 nucleotides read TGTGCCAGCAGTGAAGCGGGGCCGGGACCCCAGCATTTT. Its protein product is CASSEAGPGPQHF.

V is TRBV12-3 or TRBV12-4 and J is TRBJ2-7; D is possibly TRBD1 (5 bases). This CDR3 spans 13 amino acids. V was cut by 5 bases and J by 3 bases, with 11 bases left in between. CDR3 in DNA: TGTGCCAGCAGTCAGGGCAGAAACTACGAGCAGTACTTC. Translated, it gives CASSQGRNYEQYF.

The J gene is TRBJ2-2, the V gene TRBV19; 8 bases are a match to TRBD1. V lost 5 bases to trimming and J lost 0 bases; unmatched junction nucleotides: 5. This CDR3 comprises 16 residues. Germline lookup yields CDR1 LNHDA and CDR2 SQIVND (reference sequence). CDR3 DNA: TGTGCCAGTAGTTTAGGACAGGGTACGAACACCGGGGAGCTGTTTTTT. It specifies CASSLGQGTNTGELFF.

The chain links TRBV27 to TRBJ1-1, with 11 bases fitting TRBD1. This CDR3 is 15 amino acids long. In germline, CDR1 is MNHEY, CDR2 SMNVEV (reference sequence). After removal of 8 bases from V and 0 bases from J, the junction contained 5 bases not matched to a gene. The CDR3 DNA sequence: TGTGCCAGCCTCGGACAGGGGGCGATGAACACTGAAGCTTTCTTT. Its protein product is CASLGQGAMNTEAFF.

CDR3 residues: CASSQEQLSGGLSYEQYF. The DNA of the CDR3 is TGTGCCAGCAGCCAAGAGCAGCTCAGCGGGGGTTTGTCCTACGAGCAGTACTTC. This sequence joins TRBV4-2 and TRBJ2-7, with TRBD2 matching over 8 bases. V lost 0 bases to trimming and J lost 1 base; unmatched junction nucleotides: 11. The CDR3 runs 18 residues. Germline V gene sequence: CDR1 LGHNA, CDR2 YNFKEQ.

The CDR3: CASSPLGGSSGANVLTF. The CDR3 nucleotides read TGTGCCAGCTCACCATTGGGGGGTTCATCCGGGGCCAACGTCCTGACTTTC. The V and J genes are TRBV18 and TRBJ2-6, with D maybe TRBD2 (6 bases). Trimming left V 2 bases short and J 4 bases short, with 15 bases between. The CDR3 runs 17 residues. Germline loops: CDR1 KGHSH, CDR2 LQKENI. Filled out from reference TRBV18 and TRBJ2-6, the complete variable domain reads NAGVMQNPRHLVRRRGQEARLRCSPMKGHSHVYWYRQLPEEGLKFMVYLQKENIIDESGMPKERFSAEFPKEGPSILRIQQVVRGDSAAYFCASSPLGGSSGANVLTFGAGSRLTVL.